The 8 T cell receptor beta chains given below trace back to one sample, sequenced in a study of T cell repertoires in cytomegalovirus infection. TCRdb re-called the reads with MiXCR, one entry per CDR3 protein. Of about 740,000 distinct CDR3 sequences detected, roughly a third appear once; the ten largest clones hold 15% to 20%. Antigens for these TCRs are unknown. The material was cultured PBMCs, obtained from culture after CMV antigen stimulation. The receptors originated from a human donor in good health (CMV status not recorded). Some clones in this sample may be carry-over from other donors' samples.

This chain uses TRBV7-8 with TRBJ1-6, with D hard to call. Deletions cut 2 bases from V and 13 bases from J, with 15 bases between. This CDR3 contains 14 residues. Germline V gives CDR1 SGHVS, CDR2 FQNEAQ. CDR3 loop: CASSLLPDTHPLHF. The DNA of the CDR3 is TGTGCCAGCAGCTTACTACCCGATACTCACCCCCTCCACTTT.

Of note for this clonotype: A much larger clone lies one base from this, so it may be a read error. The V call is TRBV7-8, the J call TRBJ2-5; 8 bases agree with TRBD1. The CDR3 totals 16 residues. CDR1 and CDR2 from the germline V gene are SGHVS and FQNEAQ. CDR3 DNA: TGTGCCAGCAGCTTCCGGACAGGGACCGGCCGGGGGACCCAGTCCTTC. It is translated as CASSFRTGTGRGTQSF. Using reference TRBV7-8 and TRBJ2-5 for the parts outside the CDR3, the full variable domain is GAGVSQSPRYKVAKRGQDVALRCDPISGHVSLFWYQQALGQGPEFLTYFQNEAQLDKSGLPSDRFFAERPEGSVSTLKIQRTQQEDSAVYLCASSFRTGTGRGTQSFGPGTRLLVL.

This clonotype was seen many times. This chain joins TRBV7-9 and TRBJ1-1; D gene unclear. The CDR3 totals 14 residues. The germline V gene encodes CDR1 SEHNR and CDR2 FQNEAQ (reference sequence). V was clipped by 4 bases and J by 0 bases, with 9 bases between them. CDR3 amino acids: CASSSRYLNTEAFF. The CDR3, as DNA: TGTGCCAGCAGCTCCCGGTACCTGAACACTGAAGCTTTCTTT.

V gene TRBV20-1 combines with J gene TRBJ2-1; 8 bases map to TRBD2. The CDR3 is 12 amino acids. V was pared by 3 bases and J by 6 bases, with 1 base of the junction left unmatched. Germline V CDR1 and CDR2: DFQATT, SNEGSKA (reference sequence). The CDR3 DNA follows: TGCAGTGCTAGCGGGAGGGCCAATGAGCAGTTCTTC. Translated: CSASGRANEQFF.

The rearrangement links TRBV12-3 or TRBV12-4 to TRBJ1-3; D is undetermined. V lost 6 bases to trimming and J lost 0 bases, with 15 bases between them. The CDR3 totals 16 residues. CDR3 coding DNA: TGTGCCAGCAGACCCCCTAGGCTTAGCTCTGGAAACACCATATATTTT. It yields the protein CASRPPRLSSGNTIYF.

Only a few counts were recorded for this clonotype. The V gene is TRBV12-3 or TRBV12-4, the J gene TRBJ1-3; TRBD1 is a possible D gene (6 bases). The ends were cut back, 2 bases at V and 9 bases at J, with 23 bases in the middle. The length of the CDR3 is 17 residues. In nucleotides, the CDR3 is TGTGCCAGCAGTTTATGGCAGGGGAGGATGCCTCCAAGCACCATATATTTT. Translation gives CASSLWQGRMPPSTIYF.

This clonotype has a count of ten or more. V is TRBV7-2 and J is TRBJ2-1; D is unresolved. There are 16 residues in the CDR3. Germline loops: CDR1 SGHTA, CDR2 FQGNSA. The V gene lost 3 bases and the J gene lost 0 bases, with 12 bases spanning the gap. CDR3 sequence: CASSFLPRSSYNEQFF. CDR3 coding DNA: TGTGCCAGCAGCTTCCTACCAAGGAGCTCCTACAATGAGCAGTTCTTC.

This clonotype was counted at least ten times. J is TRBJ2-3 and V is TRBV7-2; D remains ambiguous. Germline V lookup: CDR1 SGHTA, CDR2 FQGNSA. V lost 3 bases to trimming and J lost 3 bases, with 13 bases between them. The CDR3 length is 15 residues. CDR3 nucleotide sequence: TGTGCCAGCAGCTTCAGCCCTCTGGAGACAGATACGCAGTATTTT. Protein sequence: CASSFSPLETDTQYF.